The next 18 T cell receptor beta chains were all read from a single sample in a study of neurological immune-mediated disorders. TCRdb used MiXCR to reprocess the 5' RACE reads, holding one entry per CDR3 protein. The repertoire consists of 55,000 to 65,000 distinct CDR3 sequences, with roughly 3.2% occurring once and the leading ten covering 3.1%. Sequencing input: PBMCs. These receptors originate from a woman in her thirties with multiple sclerosis.

This clonotype was seen repeatedly, ten times or more. The rearrangement links TRBV5-1 to TRBJ2-3; tentatively, D is TRBD1 or TRBD2 (5 bases each). The V and J ends lost 0 bases and 2 bases respectively, with 19 bases between them. CDR3 length: 18 amino acids. Germline V lookup: CDR1 SGHRS, CDR2 YFSETQ. The CDR3: CASSLDPNIRETTDTQYF. The DNA for the CDR3 is TGCGCCAGCAGCTTGGACCCGAATATCAGGGAGACCACAGATACGCAGTATTTT.

This clonotype was picked up many times. The V call is TRBV5-1, the J call TRBJ2-1; tentative D call: TRBD1 (6 bases). The length of the CDR3 is 13 residues. CDR1 is SGHRS and CDR2 is YFSETQ in the germline V gene. V lost 4 bases to trimming and J lost 5 bases, with 10 bases between them. For the CDR3, the DNA is TGCGCCAGCAGCCAAGACAGGCACAATGAGCAGTTCTTC. Translated, it gives CASSQDRHNEQFF. The entire variable domain, with the rest obtained from reference TRBV5-1 and TRBJ2-1, is as follows: KAGVTQTPRYLIKTRGQQVTLSCSPISGHRSVSWYQQTPGQGLQFLFEYFSETQRNKGNFPGRFSGRQFSNSRSEMNVSTLELGDSALYLCASSQDRHNEQFFGPGTRLTVL.

This clonotype was seen ten or more times. The chain employs TRBV20-1 and TRBJ2-7; 8 positions agree with TRBD1. The germline CDR1 and CDR2 sequences are DFQATT and SNEGSKA (reference sequence). V shed 0 bases and J 7 bases; nucleotides not matched to a gene: 11. There are 15 residues in the CDR3. For the CDR3, the DNA is TGCAGTGCTAGAGACGAAGACAGGGGTTCCCTGGAGCAGTACTTC. Its translation: CSARDEDRGSLEQYF.

This clonotype was found many times. The chain employs TRBV24-1 and TRBJ1-5, with D hard to call. Per germline, CDR1 KGHDR and CDR2 SFDVKD. V was shortened by 3 bases and J by 4 bases, with 3 bases between the two germline ends. The CDR3 contains 12 residues. CDR3 DNA: TGTGCCACCAGTGATCCGAATCAGCCCCAGCATTTT. Its protein is CATSDPNQPQHF.

This clonotype occurred many times. V usage is TRBV2 and J usage is TRBJ2-3; 7 nucleotides align to TRBD1. Germline CDR1 and CDR2: SNHLY and FYNNEI. V gave up 6 bases and J gave up 3 bases; unmatched junction bases: 12. The CDR3 is 16 residues long. The CDR3 nucleotides read TGTGCCAGCAGCGATTCCGCCAGGGGGAAAACAGATACGCAGTATTTT. This sequence encodes CASSDSARGKTDTQYF.

This clonotype has at least ten counts. This chain joins TRBV10-2 and TRBJ2-5, with TRBD2 matching over 11 bases. V dropped 2 bases and J dropped 1; count of bases not matched to a gene: 0. CDR1 WSHSY and CDR2 SAAADI come from the germline V gene. The CDR3 spans 15 residues. The CDR3 reads CASSETSGGQETQYF. The DNA of the CDR3 is TGCGCCAGCAGTGAGACTAGCGGGGGCCAAGAGACCCAGTACTTC.

This clonotype was observed many times. The chain is built from TRBV6-6 and TRBJ2-7; D is possibly TRBD2 (5 bases). The length of the CDR3 is 14 residues. The germline CDR1 and CDR2 sequences are MNHNY and SVGAGI (reference sequence). The V gene lost 6 bases and the J gene lost 0 bases, with 12 bases spanning the gap. CDR3 residues: CASSPSGTSYEQYF. For the CDR3, the DNA is TGTGCCAGCAGCCCAAGCGGAACCTCCTACGAGCAGTACTTC.

This clonotype was counted at least ten times. The gene calls are TRBV7-9 and TRBJ2-3; D perhaps matches TRBD1 (5 bases). CDR1 and CDR2 from the germline V gene are SEHNR and FQNEAQ (reference sequence). This CDR3 is 11 amino acids long. Between the trimmed V and J ends, which lost 3 bases and 14 bases, there was a span of 12 bases. The CDR3: CASSFPGPRYF. CDR3 in DNA: TGTGCCAGCAGCTTCCCAGGGCCGAGGTATTTT.

This clonotype was recorded at least ten times. V usage is TRBV28 and J usage is TRBJ2-7; D unclear. The CDR3 totals 11 residues. Trimming shortened V by 3 bases and J by 6 bases, and 6 bases separated the two germline ends. Germline-derived CDR1 and CDR2 are MDHEN and SYDVKM. This CDR3 is CASSFGGEQYF. As DNA, the CDR3 is TGTGCCAGCAGTTTCGGCGGCGAGCAGTACTTC.

This clonotype has just a few counts. The CDR3 DNA is TGCGCCAGCAGCGGAACGGGGGGACGGGAAGATACGCAGTATTTT. As protein: CASSGTGGREDTQYF. The chain is built from TRBV5-1 and TRBJ2-3; 7 bases match TRBD2. CDR3 length equals 15 residues. J gave up 5 bases and V 4 bases, and 10 bases lay outside the gene matches. The germline V gene encodes CDR1 SGHRS and CDR2 YFSETQ.

This clonotype was seen many times. The chain combines TRBV2 with TRBJ1-5; 7 bases match TRBD1. J was trimmed by 3 bases and V by 1 base; bases with no gene match: 6. The CDR3 covers 16 residues. The germline V gene has CDR1 SNHLY and CDR2 FYNNEI. CDR3 in amino acids: CASSEETGAFNQPQHF. The CDR3 coding sequence is TGTGCCAGCAGTGAAGAAACAGGGGCGTTCAATCAGCCCCAGCATTTT.

This clonotype has a count of ten or more. V is TRBV12-3 or TRBV12-4 and J is TRBJ2-1; possible D gene TRBD2, 6 bases. V was pared by 3 bases and J by 8 bases, with 14 bases between. The CDR3 is 14 residues long. CDR3 residues: CASSFRGRSDEQFF. Written as DNA, the CDR3 is TGTGCCAGCAGTTTTAGAGGGAGGAGCGATGAGCAGTTCTTC.

CDR3 nucleotides: TGTGCCAGCAGTTACTCGGCCAGGCCGCCCGAGCAGTACTTC. Translated: CASSYSARPPEQYF. The chain has TRBV6-5 and TRBJ2-7; D remains unclear. With 0 bases removed from V and 6 bases from J, the gap between germline ends came to 12 bases. This CDR3 has 14 amino acids. Germline lookup yields CDR1 MNHEY and CDR2 SVGAGI.

There are many counts of this clonotype. This rearrangement joins TRBV4-3 to TRBJ1-1; a possible D gene is TRBD1 (6 bases). The CDR3 extends over 14 amino acids. Between the trimmed V and J ends, which lost 1 base and 11 bases, there was a span of 17 bases. Germline V gene data show CDR1 as LGHNA and CDR2 as YSLEER. CDR3 DNA: TGCGCCAGCAGCCAAGCGACAGGATGGGCCGGGGCTTTCTTT. It specifies CASSQATGWAGAFF.

This clonotype was recorded a few times. The genes are TRBV5-1 and TRBJ1-1; D unresolved. Trimming pared 6 bases from V and 2 bases from J, leaving 8 bases between. The CDR3 is 12 amino acids. Germline CDR1 is SGHRS and CDR2 is YFSETQ. This chain's CDR3 is CASKGGNTEAFF. The CDR3 nucleotides are TGCGCCAGCAAGGGCGGCAACACTGAAGCTTTCTTT.

The rearrangement joins TRBV20-1 to TRBJ2-2; no definite D call. The germline V gene encodes CDR1 DFQATT and CDR2 SNEGSKA (reference sequence). V gave up 6 bases and J gave up 11 bases, with 16 bases separating them. This CDR3 has 12 amino acids. The CDR3 bases are TGCAGTGCCTTGGACGATAACGTTGAGCTGTTTTTT. Amino acid sequence: CSALDDNVELFF.

This clonotype has at least ten counts. V and J are TRBV29-1 and TRBJ2-3; 10 positions match TRBD2. The J segment lost 1 base and the V segment lost 5 bases, leaving 12 bases of the junction unmatched. CDR3 length: 17 residues. Germline-derived CDR1 and CDR2 are SQVTM and ANQGSEA. CDR3 sequence reads: CSVRRGLASFRTDTQYF. The CDR3 region has the DNA TGCAGCGTTAGAAGGGGACTAGCGAGTTTTCGCACAGATACGCAGTATTTT.

This clonotype appeared many times. The CDR3 region has the DNA TGTGCCAGCAGTGCGGGAGGCACAGATACGCAGTATTTT. Its translation is CASSAGGTDTQYF. This chain links TRBV6-5 with TRBJ2-3; 7 nucleotides agree with TRBD2. After removal of 5 bases from V and 1 base from J, the junction contained 0 bases not matched to a gene. This CDR3 spans 13 amino acids. Germline V gene sequence: CDR1 MNHEY, CDR2 SVGAGI.